This T cell receptor (beta chain) emerged from a study of CD8 T cells in ankylosing spondylitis. Germline V gene lookup returns CDR1 MDHEN and CDR2 SYDVKM. The CDR3 contains 18 residues. V gave up 5 bases and J gave up 1 base, with 18 bases separating them. Study-wide points: Peripheral blood samples showed relatively rare disease-linked clones, and these clones were CD8+. The authors reported significant enrichment of disease-linked clones in matched ankylosing spondylitis synovial fluid. What seemed typical of ankylosing spondylitis blood was a TCR beta motif built from fewer than ten highly homologous variants.

In making TCR beta libraries, quantitative 5'-RACE with molecular barcodes was used. TCRdb ran MiXCR on the 5' RACE reads and lists one entry per CDR3 protein. In the table there are 130,000 or so distinct CDR3 sequences, 17% of which are singletons. This clonotype was detected a few times. The antigen remains unidentified. The rearrangement uses TRBV28 and TRBJ2-6, with D possibly being TRBD1 or TRBD2 (5 bases each). The sequencing input was blood, either unsorted or a sorted T cell fraction (not recorded which). This sequence was found in a male donor with ankylosing spondylitis. The CDR3 DNA reads as TGTGCCAGCAGTGGGAACTTAAGGGACGAGTCTGGGGCCAACGTCCTGACTTTC. This gives the protein CASSGNLRDESGANVLTF.